Detailed here is one TCR beta chain. The sample is drawn from a study of cytomegalovirus exposure and HLA in healthy donors. The germline gives CDR1 SGHVS, CDR2 FNYEAQ. This CDR3 comprises 14 residues. V was shortened by 1 base and J by 8 bases, with 13 bases between the two germline ends. A multiplex PCR was run with 60 Vbeta primers and 13 Jbeta primers. Only in-frame clones appear in the TCRdb table, and some are missing; sequencing was by immunoSEQ multiplex PCR. This sample yields about 150,000 clones, of which around three quarters are seen a single time; less than 3.5% belongs to the top ten. V usage is TRBV7-6 and J usage is TRBJ2-3; D is perhaps TRBD2 (6 bases). Sequencing was carried out using PBMCs. This receptor was identified in a man aged 40-55 years in good health and CMV-seropositive. The DNA for the CDR3 is TGTGCCAGCAGCTTAGAACTAGCCAGTGGTACGCAGTATTTT. Translating gives CASSLELASGTQYF.